The rows below give T cell receptor beta chains drawn from one sample of a study of T cell changes during pregnancy in multiple sclerosis. Profiling relied on immunoSEQ multiplex PCR, and the TCRdb table lists in-frame clones only, not all of them. The table has fewer than 70,000 clones, over 80% seen once. The material sequenced was peripheral blood, taken in the second trimester of pregnancy. The receptor source for this set is a female donor in good health, enrolled as a control in a pregnancy study. Each CDR3 is given with its conserved first and last residue. Fields, in order: J gene, V gene, D gene, clone size, CDR3 protein, CDR3 DNA. D genes are given only for firm matches. Clone size, where shown, is once, few, many, or a class for clones that have expanded.

j_call: TRBJ2-7; v_call: TRBV19; d_call: TRBD1; clone_size: -; cdr3_aa: CATSGQTNYEQYF; cdr3_nt: TGTGCCACCTCGGGACAGACAAACTACGAGCAGTACTTC
j_call: TRBJ2-3; v_call: TRBV19; d_call: -; clone_size: -; cdr3_aa: CASSTPGEVYTQYF; cdr3_nt: TGTGCCAGTAGTACCCCCGGTGAGGTCTATACGCAGTATTTT
j_call: TRBJ2-1; v_call: TRBV28; d_call: TRBD2; clone_size: few; cdr3_aa: CASRDSGRAANEQFF; cdr3_nt: TGTGCCAGCAGGGATAGCGGGAGGGCCGCCAATGAGCAGTTCTTC
j_call: TRBJ2-3; v_call: TRBV6-1; d_call: -; clone_size: -; cdr3_aa: CASTTPGLSTDTQYF; cdr3_nt: TGTGCCAGCACCACCCCGGGACTTAGCACAGATACGCAGTATTTT
j_call: TRBJ1-1; v_call: TRBV5-4; d_call: -; clone_size: -; cdr3_aa: CASSFEGTEAFF; cdr3_nt: TGTGCCAGCAGCTTTGAGGGCACTGAAGCTTTCTTT
j_call: TRBJ1-4; v_call: TRBV25-1; d_call: TRBD1; clone_size: once; cdr3_aa: CASLDRATEKLFF; cdr3_nt: TGTGCCAGCCTCGACAGGGCAACTGAAAAACTGTTTTTT
j_call: TRBJ2-1; v_call: TRBV28; d_call: -; clone_size: -; cdr3_aa: CASTTRREGPVF; cdr3_nt: TGTGCCAGCACCACGAGGCGGGAAGGCCCGGTCTTC
j_call: TRBJ2-7; v_call: TRBV9; d_call: -; clone_size: -; cdr3_aa: CASSLDLVPYEQYF; cdr3_nt: TGTGCCAGCAGCTTAGACTTAGTACCCTACGAGCAGTACTTC
j_call: TRBJ2-1; v_call: TRBV11-3; d_call: TRBD2; clone_size: -; cdr3_aa: CASSPTTGLAGEGEQFF; cdr3_nt: TGTGCCAGCAGCCCAACCACGGGACTAGCGGGAGAGGGGGAGCAGTTCTTC
j_call: TRBJ2-3; v_call: TRBV28; d_call: -; clone_size: -; cdr3_aa: CASSLGIRGTQYF; cdr3_nt: TGTGCCAGCAGTTTAGGAATCAGGGGTACGCAGTATTTT
j_call: TRBJ1-4; v_call: TRBV7-9; d_call: TRBD1; clone_size: few; cdr3_aa: CASSHGGRGLPEKLFF; cdr3_nt: TGTGCCAGCAGCCATGGGGGCAGGGGGCTCCCAGAGAAACTGTTTTTT
j_call: TRBJ1-3; v_call: TRBV15; d_call: -; clone_size: -; cdr3_aa: CATSRRPDDTGISGNTIYF; cdr3_nt: TGTGCCACCAGCAGGCGCCCCGACGACACAGGGATCTCTGGAAACACCATATATTTT
j_call: TRBJ2-1; v_call: TRBV27; d_call: -; clone_size: -; cdr3_aa: CASSPGNNEQFF; cdr3_nt: TGTGCCAGCAGTCCAGGAAACAATGAGCAGTTCTTC
j_call: TRBJ2-1; v_call: TRBV4-1; d_call: TRBD2; clone_size: -; cdr3_aa: CASSQVYASGTFNEQFF; cdr3_nt: TGCGCCAGCAGCCAAGTTTATGCTAGCGGGACTTTTAATGAGCAGTTCTTC
j_call: TRBJ2-7; v_call: TRBV4-3; d_call: TRBD2; clone_size: -; cdr3_aa: CASSQQRTSFYEQYF; cdr3_nt: TGCGCCAGCAGCCAACAGAGGACTAGTTTCTACGAGCAGTACTTC
j_call: TRBJ2-3; v_call: TRBV2; d_call: -; clone_size: -; cdr3_aa: CASNVLFSTQYF; cdr3_nt: TGTGCCAGCAACGTCCTCTTTAGTACGCAGTATTTT
j_call: TRBJ2-5; v_call: TRBV2; d_call: -; clone_size: -; cdr3_aa: CASNQQETQYF; cdr3_nt: TGTGCCAGCAATCAGCAAGAGACCCAGTACTTC
j_call: TRBJ1-5; v_call: TRBV4-2; d_call: TRBD1; clone_size: -; cdr3_aa: CASSQGSGQGVSGQPQHF; cdr3_nt: TGTGCCAGCAGCCAAGGCTCGGGACAGGGGGTTTCGGGTCAGCCCCAGCATTTT
j_call: TRBJ2-1; v_call: TRBV15; d_call: TRBD2; clone_size: -; cdr3_aa: CATSREGLAGAAVQFF; cdr3_nt: TGTGCCACCAGCAGAGAGGGACTAGCGGGAGCTGCGGTGCAGTTCTTC
j_call: TRBJ2-7; v_call: TRBV27; d_call: -; clone_size: -; cdr3_aa: CASSPLGWGQSPYEQYF; cdr3_nt: TGTGCCAGCAGTCCCCTCGGCTGGGGGCAGTCCCCCTACGAGCAGTACTTC
j_call: TRBJ2-7; v_call: TRBV19; d_call: -; clone_size: -; cdr3_aa: CASSMGDYEQYF; cdr3_nt: TGTGCCAGTAGTATGGGAGACTACGAGCAGTACTTC
j_call: TRBJ1-4; v_call: TRBV7-9; d_call: -; clone_size: once; cdr3_aa: CASDKTGIGRLFF; cdr3_nt: TGTGCCAGCGATAAAACCGGGATCGGGAGACTGTTTTTT
j_call: TRBJ2-1; v_call: TRBV6-5; d_call: TRBD1; clone_size: -; cdr3_aa: CASSYSGTGGKDEQFF; cdr3_nt: TGTGCCAGCAGTTACTCCGGGACAGGGGGCAAGGATGAGCAGTTCTTC
j_call: TRBJ2-2; v_call: TRBV5-1; d_call: -; clone_size: -; cdr3_aa: CASSLEGGTGELFF; cdr3_nt: TGCGCCAGCAGCTTGGAAGGGGGAACCGGGGAGCTGTTTTTT
j_call: TRBJ1-6; v_call: TRBV2; d_call: -; clone_size: -; cdr3_aa: CASRRRRDGRSPLHF; cdr3_nt: TGTGCCAGCAGACGTCGCCGGGACGGGAGATCACCCCTCCACTTT
j_call: TRBJ1-1; v_call: TRBV5-1; d_call: -; clone_size: -; cdr3_aa: CASSLGHVNTEAFF; cdr3_nt: TGCGCCAGCAGCCTGGGACACGTGAACACTGAAGCTTTCTTT
j_call: TRBJ2-5; v_call: TRBV19; d_call: -; clone_size: -; cdr3_aa: CASSKDSPMGVETQYF; cdr3_nt: TGTGCCAGTAGTAAGGACAGTCCAATGGGAGTAGAGACCCAGTACTTC
j_call: TRBJ1-4; v_call: TRBV7-9; d_call: -; clone_size: once; cdr3_aa: CASRNNRAGEKLFF; cdr3_nt: TGTGCCAGCAGAAATAACAGGGCTGGAGAAAAACTGTTTTTT
j_call: TRBJ1-4; v_call: TRBV27; d_call: -; clone_size: -; cdr3_aa: CASSLIRGRNEKLFF; cdr3_nt: TGTGCCAGCAGTTTAATCAGGGGAAGGAATGAAAAACTGTTTTTT
j_call: TRBJ2-1; v_call: TRBV6-1; d_call: TRBD2; clone_size: -; cdr3_aa: CASLAGVSYNEQFF; cdr3_nt: TGTGCCAGCTTGGCGGGGGTTTCCTACAATGAGCAGTTCTTC
j_call: TRBJ2-1; v_call: TRBV4-1; d_call: -; clone_size: -; cdr3_aa: CASSQDPQRGNEQFF; cdr3_nt: TGCGCCAGCAGCCAAGACCCCCAAAGGGGTAATGAGCAGTTCTTC
j_call: TRBJ2-2; v_call: TRBV5-1; d_call: -; clone_size: once; cdr3_aa: CASSSGGPNTGELFF; cdr3_nt: TGCGCCAGCAGCTCCGGGGGGCCGAACACCGGGGAGCTGTTTTTT
j_call: TRBJ2-5; v_call: TRBV9; d_call: -; clone_size: -; cdr3_aa: CASSGSPRLGTQYF; cdr3_nt: TGTGCCAGCAGCGGGAGCCCCCGGCTCGGGACCCAGTACTTC
j_call: TRBJ2-3; v_call: TRBV9; d_call: TRBD2; clone_size: once; cdr3_aa: CASSPRTSGLTDTQYF; cdr3_nt: TGTGCCAGCAGCCCAAGGACTAGCGGGCTCACAGATACGCAGTATTTT
j_call: TRBJ2-3; v_call: TRBV10-2; d_call: TRBD2; clone_size: -; cdr3_aa: CASSDGTSGADTQYF; cdr3_nt: TGCGCCAGCAGTGACGGGACTAGCGGGGCGGATACGCAGTATTTT
j_call: TRBJ2-1; v_call: TRBV4-2; d_call: -; clone_size: -; cdr3_aa: CASSQGESSYNEQFF; cdr3_nt: TGTGCCAGCAGCCAAGGCGAGAGCTCCTACAATGAGCAGTTCTTC
j_call: TRBJ2-6; v_call: TRBV4-1; d_call: -; clone_size: once; cdr3_aa: CASSHLVDGANVLTF; cdr3_nt: TGCGCCAGCAGCCACTTAGTAGATGGGGCCAACGTCCTGACTTTC
j_call: TRBJ2-7; v_call: TRBV6-5; d_call: TRBD2; clone_size: -; cdr3_aa: CASSSGLVDSYEQYF; cdr3_nt: TGTGCCAGCAGTTCTGGACTAGTCGACTCCTACGAGCAGTACTTC
j_call: TRBJ2-2; v_call: TRBV5-1; d_call: TRBD2; clone_size: -; cdr3_aa: CASSSPGGSGSGGSGELFF; cdr3_nt: TGCGCCAGCAGCTCACCAGGGGGTAGCGGGAGCGGTGGATCCGGGGAGCTGTTTTTT
j_call: TRBJ2-2; v_call: TRBV4-2; d_call: TRBD1; clone_size: -; cdr3_aa: CASSQDPPGQVTGELFF; cdr3_nt: TGTGCCAGCAGCCAAGATCCCCCGGGACAGGTCACCGGGGAGCTGTTTTTT
j_call: TRBJ2-3; v_call: TRBV19; d_call: TRBD1; clone_size: -; cdr3_aa: CASRWRDRVPDTQYF; cdr3_nt: TGTGCCAGTAGATGGCGGGACAGGGTTCCAGATACGCAGTATTTT
j_call: TRBJ2-5; v_call: TRBV7-9; d_call: -; clone_size: -; cdr3_aa: CASSSEETQYF; cdr3_nt: TGTGCCAGCAGCTCAGAAGAGACCCAGTACTTC
j_call: TRBJ2-1; v_call: TRBV5-1; d_call: TRBD2; clone_size: -; cdr3_aa: CASSERGLYNEQFF; cdr3_nt: TGCGCCAGCTCCGAGCGGGGGCTCTACAATGAGCAGTTCTTC
j_call: TRBJ2-3; v_call: TRBV28; d_call: -; clone_size: once; cdr3_aa: CASSSEADTQYF; cdr3_nt: TGTGCCAGCTCTAGCGAGGCAGATACGCAGTATTTT
j_call: TRBJ1-1; v_call: TRBV6-5; d_call: -; clone_size: -; cdr3_aa: CASSSPGHTTFF; cdr3_nt: TGTGCCAGCAGTAGTCCGGGACATACCACTTTCTTT
j_call: TRBJ2-3; v_call: TRBV27; d_call: TRBD1; clone_size: -; cdr3_aa: CASSYRGLGDTQYF; cdr3_nt: TGTGCCAGCAGCTACAGGGGGCTAGGGGATACGCAGTATTTT
j_call: TRBJ2-5; v_call: TRBV19; d_call: -; clone_size: -; cdr3_aa: CASSPGEKGETQYF; cdr3_nt: TGTGCCAGTAGCCCGGGGGAAAAGGGGGAGACCCAGTACTTC
j_call: TRBJ1-1; v_call: TRBV19; d_call: TRBD1; clone_size: -; cdr3_aa: CASSVTGTGGRDTEAFF; cdr3_nt: TGTGCCAGTAGTGTTACCGGGACAGGGGGCAGGGACACTGAAGCTTTCTTT
j_call: TRBJ2-7; v_call: TRBV19; d_call: TRBD1; clone_size: -; cdr3_aa: CASRRTGAGEQYF; cdr3_nt: TGTGCCAGTAGGAGGACAGGGGCGGGGGAGCAGTACTTC
j_call: TRBJ2-1; v_call: TRBV6-5; d_call: TRBD2; clone_size: -; cdr3_aa: CASSYRTSGSDEQFF; cdr3_nt: TGTGCCAGCAGTTACAGGACTAGCGGGAGTGATGAGCAGTTCTTC
j_call: TRBJ1-4; v_call: TRBV4-1; d_call: TRBD1; clone_size: -; cdr3_aa: CASSHPGQGWEKLFF; cdr3_nt: TGCGCCAGCAGCCACCCCGGACAGGGATGGGAAAAACTGTTTTTT
j_call: TRBJ2-3; v_call: TRBV12-5; d_call: TRBD2; clone_size: -; cdr3_aa: CASGVRGGITDTQYF; cdr3_nt: TGTGCTAGTGGTGTCCGGGGGGGGATCACAGATACGCAGTATTTT
j_call: TRBJ1-2; v_call: TRBV4-2; d_call: TRBD1; clone_size: -; cdr3_aa: CASSLGQGRDYGYTF; cdr3_nt: TGTGCCAGCAGCTTGGGACAGGGTAGGGACTATGGCTACACCTTC
j_call: TRBJ2-2; v_call: TRBV7-9; d_call: TRBD1; clone_size: -; cdr3_aa: CASSLSSGGQGTGELFF; cdr3_nt: TGTGCCAGCAGCTTATCGTCCGGGGGACAGGGGACCGGGGAGCTGTTTTTT
j_call: TRBJ1-5; v_call: TRBV5-6; d_call: -; clone_size: -; cdr3_aa: CASSYGDQPQHF; cdr3_nt: TGTGCCAGCAGCTACGGGGATCAGCCCCAGCATTTT
j_call: TRBJ1-2; v_call: TRBV6-5; d_call: -; clone_size: -; cdr3_aa: CASSSPSGVGYTF; cdr3_nt: TGTGCCAGCAGTTCCCCCTCGGGGGTAGGCTACACCTTC
j_call: TRBJ2-7; v_call: TRBV18; d_call: -; clone_size: -; cdr3_aa: CASSPRTYGGQREQYF; cdr3_nt: TGTGCCAGCTCACCACGAACCTACGGGGGACAGAGGGAGCAGTACTTC
j_call: TRBJ1-1; v_call: TRBV25-1; d_call: -; clone_size: -; cdr3_aa: CASRPGQLRNTEAFF; cdr3_nt: TGTGCCAGCAGGCCAGGACAGTTAAGGAACACTGAAGCTTTCTTT
j_call: TRBJ1-1; v_call: TRBV27; d_call: -; clone_size: -; cdr3_aa: CASSPRRVGAWNTEAFF; cdr3_nt: TGTGCCAGCAGTCCCCGTCGAGTGGGCGCGTGGAACACTGAAGCTTTCTTT
j_call: TRBJ1-2; v_call: TRBV14; d_call: TRBD1; clone_size: -; cdr3_aa: CASSQGSGQGAKGYTF; cdr3_nt: TGTGCCAGCAGCCAAGGGTCGGGACAGGGGGCAAAGGGCTACACCTTC